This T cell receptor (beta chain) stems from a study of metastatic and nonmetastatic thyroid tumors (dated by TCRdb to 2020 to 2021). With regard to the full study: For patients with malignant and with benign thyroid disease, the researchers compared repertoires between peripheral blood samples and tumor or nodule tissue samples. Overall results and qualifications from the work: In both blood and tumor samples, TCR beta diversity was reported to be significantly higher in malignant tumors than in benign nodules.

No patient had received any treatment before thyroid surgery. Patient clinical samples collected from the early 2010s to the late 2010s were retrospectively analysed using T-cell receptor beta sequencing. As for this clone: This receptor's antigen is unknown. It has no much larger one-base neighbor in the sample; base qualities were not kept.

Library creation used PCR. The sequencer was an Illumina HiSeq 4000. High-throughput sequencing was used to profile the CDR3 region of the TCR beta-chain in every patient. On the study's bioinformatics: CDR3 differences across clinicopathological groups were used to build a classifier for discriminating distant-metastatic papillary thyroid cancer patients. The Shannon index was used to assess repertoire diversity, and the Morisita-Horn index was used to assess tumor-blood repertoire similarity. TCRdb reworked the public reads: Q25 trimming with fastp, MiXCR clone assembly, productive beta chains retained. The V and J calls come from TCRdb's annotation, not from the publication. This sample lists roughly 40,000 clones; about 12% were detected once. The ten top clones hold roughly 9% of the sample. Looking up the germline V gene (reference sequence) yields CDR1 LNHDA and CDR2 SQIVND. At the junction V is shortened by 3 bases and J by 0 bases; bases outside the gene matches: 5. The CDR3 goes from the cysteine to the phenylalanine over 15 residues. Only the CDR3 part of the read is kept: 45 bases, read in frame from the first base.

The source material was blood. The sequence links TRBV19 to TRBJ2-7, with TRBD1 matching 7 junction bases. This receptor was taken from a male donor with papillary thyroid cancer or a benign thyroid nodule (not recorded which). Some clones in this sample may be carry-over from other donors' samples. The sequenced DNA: TGTGCCAGTAGTATCTACGGGACAGACTCCTACGAGCAGTACTTC. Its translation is CASSIYGTDSYEQYF. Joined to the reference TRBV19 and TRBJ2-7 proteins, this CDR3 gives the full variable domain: DGGITQSPKYLFRKEGQNVTLSCEQNLNHDAMYWYRQDPGQGLRLIYYSQIVNDFQKGDIAEGYSVSREKKESFPLTVTSAQKNPTAFYLCASSIYGTDSYEQYFGPGTRLTVT.